A selection of T cell receptor beta chains follows, all from one sample in a study of T cell responses to AZD1222 COVID-19 vaccine. Sequencing used immunoSEQ multiplex PCR; TCRdb keeps in-frame clones, though not all of them. The sample carries about 120,000 clones, about 92% recorded once. This material consisted of peripheral blood, taken on day 0 of AZD1222 vaccination. Receptors were obtained from an adult in good health. Each CDR3 is given with its conserved first and last residue. A D gene is named only where the DNA matches it firmly. Size tells how often a clone was seen (once, few, many) or the class of an expanded clone, and some rows leave it out.

V: TRBV12-5; size: .; D: .; J: TRBJ1-3; DNA: TGTGCTAGTGTCGTAGGGGGGGCTGGAAACACCATATATTTT; CDR3: CASVVGGAGNTIYF
V: TRBV6-6; size: few; D: .; J: TRBJ1-5; DNA: TGTGCCAGCAATCCGAATCCGTTCGCTAGCCCCCAGCATTTT; CDR3: CASNPNPFASPQHF
V: TRBV5-1; size: .; D: .; J: TRBJ2-7; DNA: TGCGCCAGCAGCTGGGACTTATCCTACGAGCAGTACTTC; CDR3: CASSWDLSYEQYF
V: TRBV28; size: .; D: .; J: TRBJ1-2; DNA: TGTGCCACCAATCATATATCTAACTATGGCTACACCTTC; CDR3: CATNHISNYGYTF
V: TRBV28; size: .; D: .; J: TRBJ1-5; DNA: TGTGCCAGCAGTTTTTACGGGAGTAGCAATCAGCCCCAGCATTTT; CDR3: CASSFYGSSNQPQHF
V: TRBV27; size: .; D: .; J: TRBJ2-2; DNA: TGTGCCAGCAGCCCCCGAGGGCCGAACACCGGGGAGCTGTTTTTT; CDR3: CASSPRGPNTGELFF
V: TRBV7-8; size: .; D: .; J: TRBJ1-5; DNA: TGTGCCAGCAGCTTAGACCCAATCAACAGGGTTAAGGGCAATCAGCCCCAGCATTTT; CDR3: CASSLDPINRVKGNQPQHF
V: TRBV29-1; size: .; D: .; J: TRBJ2-5; DNA: TGCAGCGTTGAAAGTCGGACACAAGAGACCCAGTACTTC; CDR3: CSVESRTQETQYF
V: TRBV7-8; size: .; D: .; J: TRBJ2-7; DNA: TGTGCCAGCAGCCGGAACCGGGGCCTAGGAGGGGAGCAGTACTTC; CDR3: CASSRNRGLGGEQYF
V: TRBV2; size: .; D: TRBD1; J: TRBJ1-5; DNA: TGTGCCAGCAGTGCTGACAGGGAACAGCCCCAGCATTTT; CDR3: CASSADREQPQHF
V: TRBV7-6; size: .; D: TRBD1; J: TRBJ1-2; DNA: TGTGCCAGCAGCCCAGGACAGGGTAGATATGGCTACACCTTC; CDR3: CASSPGQGRYGYTF
V: TRBV2; size: .; D: .; J: TRBJ1-4; DNA: TGTGCCAGCAGCAACAGTCGAGGGTTTAATGAAAAACTGTTTTTT; CDR3: CASSNSRGFNEKLFF
V: TRBV9; size: .; D: .; J: TRBJ2-2; DNA: TGTGCCAGCAGCGTAGTTATGGGAACCGGGGAGCTGTTTTTT; CDR3: CASSVVMGTGELFF
V: TRBV2; size: once; D: .; J: TRBJ1-1; DNA: TGTGCCAGCAGTGAGGGTCCAGGGACTGAAGCTTTCTTT; CDR3: CASSEGPGTEAFF
V: TRBV11-3; size: once; D: .; J: TRBJ2-2; DNA: TGTGCCAGCAGCCCAGACCCGTCCGGGGAGCTGTTTTTT; CDR3: CASSPDPSGELFF
V: TRBV9; size: .; D: .; J: TRBJ2-3; DNA: TGTGCCAGCAGCCCCCCTGGGGGGACTGTCACAGATACGCAGTATTTT; CDR3: CASSPPGGTVTDTQYF
V: TRBV7-3; size: .; D: .; J: TRBJ2-3; DNA: TGTGCCAGCAGCCCCCTAGGGTTTCCAGATACGCAGTATTTT; CDR3: CASSPLGFPDTQYF
V: TRBV13; size: .; D: TRBD2; J: TRBJ2-5; DNA: TGTGCCAGCAGCCCCCAGGGACTAGCGGGAGAGACCCAGTACTTC; CDR3: CASSPQGLAGETQYF
V: TRBV1; size: .; D: .; J: TRBJ2-2; DNA: TGCACCAGCAGCCAAGATCAGCGGGAGTCCGACACCGGGGAGCTGTTTTTT; CDR3: CTSSQDQRESDTGELFF
V: TRBV28; size: .; D: TRBD1; J: TRBJ1-2; DNA: TGTGCCAGCAGCTGGCAGGGGGTTGGTTATGGCTACACCTTC; CDR3: CASSWQGVGYGYTF
V: TRBV7-9; size: .; D: .; J: TRBJ1-4; DNA: TGTGCCAGCAGCCCCCCCAGACAGTGGGAAAAACTGTTTTTT; CDR3: CASSPPRQWEKLFF
V: TRBV19; size: .; D: .; J: TRBJ1-1; DNA: TGTGCCAGTAGTTTGGGGCGAAGCACTGAAGCTTTCTTT; CDR3: CASSLGRSTEAFF
V: TRBV19; size: once; D: TRBD2; J: TRBJ2-2; DNA: TGTGCCAGTAGAAAAGGGACTAGCGGGGAGCTGTTTTTT; CDR3: CASRKGTSGELFF
V: TRBV15; size: once; D: .; J: TRBJ1-2; DNA: TGTGCCACCAGCAGAGTTGGCTATGGCTACACCTTC; CDR3: CATSRVGYGYTF
V: TRBV4-1; size: few; D: TRBD1; J: TRBJ2-7; DNA: TGCGCCAGCAGCCTTTCCTCGGGACAGGGTCCCTCTGAGCAGTACTTC; CDR3: CASSLSSGQGPSEQYF
V: TRBV3-1/TRBV3-2; size: .; D: .; J: TRBJ1-1; DNA: TGTGCCAGCAGCCAGAGGGGAATGGTTGAAGCTTTCTTT; CDR3: CASSQRGMVEAFF
V: TRBV18; size: .; D: TRBD1; J: TRBJ1-1; DNA: TGTGCCAGCTCACAGAACTTAATAGGACAGGGGGGCACTGAAGCTTTCTTT; CDR3: CASSQNLIGQGGTEAFF
V: TRBV5-1; size: .; D: TRBD1; J: TRBJ2-1; DNA: TGCGCCAGCAGCTTGGGTGGGACAGCGATTCACAATGAGCAGTTCTTC; CDR3: CASSLGGTAIHNEQFF
V: TRBV2; size: .; D: TRBD2; J: TRBJ2-1; DNA: TGTGCCAGCAGTAGCGGGAGAGGGTCCTACAATGAGCAGTTCTTC; CDR3: CASSSGRGSYNEQFF
V: TRBV19; size: .; D: TRBD1; J: TRBJ1-2; DNA: TGTGCCAGTTCCGGGACAGGGGGCATCTATGGCTACACCTTC; CDR3: CASSGTGGIYGYTF
V: TRBV28; size: .; D: .; J: TRBJ1-2; DNA: TGTGCCAGCCGAACACCGGGACCCCTTGGGTATGGCTACACCTTC; CDR3: CASRTPGPLGYGYTF
V: TRBV29-1; size: .; D: .; J: TRBJ1-2; DNA: TGCAGCGTTGAAGGGGGGGAGGGTGGCTACACCTTC; CDR3: CSVEGGEGGYTF
V: TRBV25-1; size: .; D: .; J: TRBJ1-6; DNA: TGTGCCAGCAGTGAATCACTGCAGGGCTCCTATAATTCACCCCTCCACTTT; CDR3: CASSESLQGSYNSPLHF